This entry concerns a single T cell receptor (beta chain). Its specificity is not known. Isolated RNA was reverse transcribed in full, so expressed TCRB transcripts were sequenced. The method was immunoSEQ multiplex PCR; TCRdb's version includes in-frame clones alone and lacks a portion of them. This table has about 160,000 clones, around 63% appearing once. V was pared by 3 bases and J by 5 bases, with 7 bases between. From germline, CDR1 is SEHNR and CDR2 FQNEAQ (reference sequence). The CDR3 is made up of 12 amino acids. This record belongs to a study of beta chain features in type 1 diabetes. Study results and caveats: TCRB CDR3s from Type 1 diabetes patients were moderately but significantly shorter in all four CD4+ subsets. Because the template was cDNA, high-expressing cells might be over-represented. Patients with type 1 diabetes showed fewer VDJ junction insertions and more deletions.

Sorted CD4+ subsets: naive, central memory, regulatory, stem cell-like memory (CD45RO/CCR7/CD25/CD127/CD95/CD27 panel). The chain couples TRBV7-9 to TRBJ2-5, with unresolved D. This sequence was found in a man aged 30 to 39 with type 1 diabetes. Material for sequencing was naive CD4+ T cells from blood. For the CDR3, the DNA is TGTGCCAGCAGCTTTATTTCGGAGACCCAGTACTTC. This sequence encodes CASSFISETQYF. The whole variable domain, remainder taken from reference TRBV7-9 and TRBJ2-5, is DTGVSQNPRHKITKRGQNVTFRCDPISEHNRLYWYRQTLGQGPEFLTYFQNEAQLEKSRLLSDRFSAERPKGSFSTLEIQRTEQGDSAMYLCASSFISETQYFGPGTRLLVL.